This section outlines one TCR beta chain sequence together with its context. The antigen remains unidentified. This CDR3 is 15 amino acids long. Germline V gene data show CDR1 as MNHNS and CDR2 as SASEGT. The cDNA for TCR beta came from 5'RACE template switching with UMIs. TCRdb processed the 5' RACE reads again and assigns one entry to each CDR3 protein, with no DNA. The listing records roughly 300,000 distinct CDR3 sequences. These data are taken from a study of T cells expressing NK-cell markers. At the level of the study: All TCR beta repertoires analysed originated from sorted CD3+CD56+NKG2C+, CD3+CD56+NKG2C- and CD3+CD56-NKG2C+ T cells.

Study outcomes and limitations: Of the CD8+ T cells in more than five donors, 1.0-7.0% belonged to dominant NKG2C+ clonotypes.

This TCR was recovered from a woman aged 18-70 years in good health. The chain links TRBV6-1 to TRBJ1-2. Sequencing was performed on blood T cells: a sorted CD56 or NKG2C T cell subset, CD4+ or CD8+ T cells, or bulk PBMC T cells (not recorded which). CDR3 sequence: CASTLRASQNYGYTF.